The rows below give T cell receptor beta chains drawn from one sample of a study of shared clonotypes between healthy human individuals. The table came from immunoSEQ multiplex PCR; TCRdb's copy has only in-frame clones and leaves some out. This sample has about 2.1 million clones, with about 93% found just once. Sequenced sample: naive CD8+ T cells from PBMCs. These receptors originate from a man aged 18 to 29 in good health. Some clones in this sample may be carry-over from other donors' samples. Both conserved end residues are part of each CDR3. D genes are given only for firm matches. Size tells how often a clone was seen (once, few, many) or the class of an expanded clone, and some rows leave it out.

clone size,D gene,V gene,J gene,CDR3 DNA,CDR3 protein
once,TRBD2,TRBV4-1,TRBJ2-1,TGCGCCAGCAGCCACCGAGGGACTAGCCCAACTGAGCAGTTCTTC,CASSHRGTSPTEQFF
-,-,TRBV9,TRBJ2-1,TGTGCCAGCGGGGGCGGGAGTGTGAATGAGCAGTTCTTC,CASGGGSVNEQFF
-,-,TRBV4-1,TRBJ1-1,TGCGCCAGCAGCCAAGTTGGCCGGTTGAACACTGAAGCTTTCTTT,CASSQVGRLNTEAFF
-,-,TRBV11-2,TRBJ2-1,TGTGCCAATCAATATGAAAGTAAGCAGTTCTTC,CANQYESKQFF
-,-,TRBV7-9,TRBJ1-1,TGTGCCAGCAGCTTTACAAAAGCCGCCCTCACTGAAGCTTTCTTT,CASSFTKAALTEAFF
-,TRBD1,TRBV25-1,TRBJ2-7,TGTGCCAGCAGTGGTCCGGGACAGGGGGGTTACGAGCAGTACTTC,CASSGPGQGGYEQYF
-,-,TRBV5-1,TRBJ2-5,TGCGCCAGCAGCCCCGCCGCCTACCCAGAGACCCAGTACTTC,CASSPAAYPETQYF
-,-,TRBV6-1,TRBJ2-1,TGTGCCAGCAGTGAAGCCTCAGGGGCGGATGAGCAGTTCTTC,CASSEASGADEQFF
-,-,TRBV30,TRBJ2-7,TGTGCCTGGAGTGTATTAGGCACCCCGACCCTCCCCCTTTCCTACGAGCAGTACTTC,CAWSVLGTPTLPLSYEQYF
-,-,TRBV7-9,TRBJ1-2,TGTGCCAGCAGCTTAGGGTACAGGGCGGATAACTATGGCTACACCTTC,CASSLGYRADNYGYTF
-,-,TRBV27,TRBJ2-3,TGTGCCAGCAGGGAGGGGTCAGATACGCAGTATTTT,CASREGSDTQYF
-,-,TRBV5-1,TRBJ2-7,TGCGCCAGCAGGGACCTTTGGGGTCGCCCCTACGAGCAGTACTTC,CASRDLWGRPYEQYF
-,TRBD2,TRBV4-1,TRBJ2-1,TGCGCCAGCAGCGAGAGTAGCGGGAGGGCCACCTACAATGAGCAGTTCTTC,CASSESSGRATYNEQFF
-,-,TRBV15,TRBJ1-2,TGTGCCACCAGCAGAGTTGTGGGGGGTAACTATGGCTACACCTTC,CATSRVVGGNYGYTF
-,-,TRBV9,TRBJ2-1,TGTGCCAGCAGCGTTAACAGGGCTGATGATGAGCAGTTCTTC,CASSVNRADDEQFF
-,TRBD1,TRBV28,TRBJ2-3,TGTGCCAGCAGTTACAGGGGTGGGGCGACAGATACGCAGTATTTT,CASSYRGGATDTQYF
-,-,TRBV7-8,TRBJ2-7,TGTGCCAGCAGCTTAAACCAGGGTGTATTCGACGAGCAGTACTTC,CASSLNQGVFDEQYF
-,-,TRBV19,TRBJ1-5,TGTGCCAGTCGAACTAGGGGTCAGCCCCAGCATTTT,CASRTRGQPQHF
-,-,TRBV5-4,TRBJ2-3,TGTGCCAGCAGCTATGGAGGTAGCACAGATACGCAGTATTTT,CASSYGGSTDTQYF
-,-,TRBV5-6,TRBJ1-1,TGTGCCAGCACCTGGGAGGTAGGTGACGGATCGATCATGAACACTGAAGCTTTCTTT,CASTWEVGDGSIMNTEAFF
-,-,TRBV7-3,TRBJ2-2,TGTGCCAGCAGCCCTCTTTGGCGGGGGCAAGGCGGGGAGCTGTTTTTT,CASSPLWRGQGGELFF
-,-,TRBV13,TRBJ2-1,TGTGCCAGCAGCCCTCTAGCGAACAACAATGAGCAGTTCTTC,CASSPLANNNEQFF
-,TRBD1,TRBV28,TRBJ1-2,TGTGCCAGCAGCCCGACAGGGGGCGGAGGCTACACCTTC,CASSPTGGGGYTF
-,TRBD2,TRBV15,TRBJ2-1,TGTGCCACCAGGGGACTAGGGGATGAGCAGTTCTTC,CATRGLGDEQFF
-,-,TRBV6-1,TRBJ2-7,TGTGCCAGCAGTGAGGGCAGGGGTTTCTCCTACGAGCAGTACTTC,CASSEGRGFSYEQYF
-,-,TRBV7-2,TRBJ2-7,TGTGCCAGCAGCTTAAAGGGCTCCTCCTACGAGCAGTACTTC,CASSLKGSSYEQYF
-,TRBD1,TRBV6-5,TRBJ2-1,TGTGCCAGTACGGGACAGGGGGTCAGTGAGCAGTTCTTC,CASTGQGVSEQFF
-,TRBD2,TRBV11-2,TRBJ2-1,TGTGCCAGCAGCTTATTCGGGGGGGGCCTCTCCTACAATGAGCAGTTCTTC,CASSLFGGGLSYNEQFF
-,-,TRBV28,TRBJ2-3,TGTGCCACCGGAGGGGATACGCAGTATTTT,CATGGDTQYF